The 10 T cell receptor beta chains given below trace back to one sample, sequenced in a study of cytomegalovirus exposure and HLA in healthy donors. The PCR contained 60 Vbeta and 13 Jbeta primers. Sequenced by immunoSEQ multiplex PCR; TCRdb stores in-frame clones only, minus some. The data contain tens of thousands of clones, roughly four fifths of them singletons. Sequencing was carried out using PBMCs. The origin of the receptors is a woman aged 18-29 years in good health and CMV-seropositive.

V gene TRBV25-1 combines with J gene TRBJ1-4, with 9 positions matching TRBD1. J was trimmed by 8 bases and V by 4 bases; bases with no gene match: 11. There are 16 residues in the CDR3. The V gene's germline CDR1 is MGHDK and CDR2 SYGVNS. DNA of the CDR3: TGTGCCAGCAGTGGCCGACAGGGGGTGAGATCCGAAAAACTGTTTTTT. Translated: CASSGRQGVRSEKLFF.

This clone occurred a few times. The chain's CDR3 is CASSLVRGLNTQYF. DNA for the CDR3: TGTGCCAGCAGCTTAGTAAGGGGATTAAATACGCAGTATTTT. This chain connects TRBV7-6 to TRBJ2-3, with D possibly being TRBD1 (5 bases). This CDR3 is 14 amino acids long. CDR1 is SGHVS, CDR2 FNYEAQ, per germline. V lost 1 base and J 7 bases, leaving 12 bases between the germline ends.

V and J are TRBV7-2 and TRBJ2-5, with TRBD1 matching over 12 bases. The CDR3 runs to 14 residues. Trimming at V came to 6 bases and at J to 7 bases, leaving 6 bases not matched to a gene. The germline gives CDR1 SGHTA, CDR2 FQGNSA. The CDR3 protein is CASRGTGGAGTQYF. CDR3 sequence (DNA): TGTGCCAGCAGGGGGACAGGGGGCGCGGGGACCCAGTACTTC. The full variable domain, its missing parts supplied by reference TRBV7-2 and TRBJ2-5, is GAGVSQSPSNKVTEKGKDVELRCDPISGHTALYWYRQSLGQGLEFLIYFQGNSAPDKSGLPSDRFSAERTGGSVSTLTIQRTQQEDSAVYLCASRGTGGAGTQYFGPGTRLLVL.

This clone showed up just once. This chain joins TRBV6-1 and TRBJ1-3, with D hard to call. The CDR3 has 15 residues. CDR1 is MNHNS, CDR2 SASEGT, per germline. The V end lost 2 bases, the J end lost 4 bases, and 12 bases lay between the germline ends. Here the CDR3 reads CASSEHLEGGNTIYF. The CDR3 DNA reads as TGTGCCAGCAGTGAACACCTCGAGGGCGGAAACACCATATATTTT.

This chain joins TRBV29-1 and TRBJ2-7; 8 nucleotides agree with TRBD1. Germline lookup yields CDR1 SQVTM and CDR2 ANQGSEA. The CDR3 contains 14 residues. The trim removed 6 bases at V and 3 bases at J, leaving 10 bases unmatched. The CDR3 is CSVGVDRGSYEQYF. Here the CDR3 DNA reads TGCAGCGTGGGGGTTGACAGGGGAAGCTACGAGCAGTACTTC.

CDR3 in DNA: TGTGCCACCAGCAGAGTACAAAACACCGGGGAGCTGTTTTTT. It translates to CATSRVQNTGELFF. The chain employs TRBV15 and TRBJ2-2; no clear D. The CDR3 has 14 residues. Germline V gene sequence: CDR1 LNHNV, CDR2 YYDKDF (reference sequence). V lost 1 base to trimming and J lost 2 bases, with 5 bases between them.

The chain is built from TRBV5-4 and TRBJ1-3; D uncertain. CDR3 length equals 15 residues. Germline V gene lookup returns CDR1 SGHNT and CDR2 YYREEE (reference sequence). The V gene lost 0 bases and the J gene lost 5 bases, with 12 bases spanning the gap. CDR3 DNA sequence: TGTGCCAGCAGCTTGGGTGGAGGGCAAAGAAACACCATATATTTT. Residues: CASSLGGGQRNTIYF.

The gene calls are TRBV5-8 and TRBJ2-5; D may be TRBD2 (5 bases). With 0 bases removed from V and 0 bases from J, the gap between germline ends came to 15 bases. Germline V gene data show CDR1 as SGHTS and CDR2 as YDEGEE. The CDR3 length is 17 residues. CDR3 residues: CASSLVSAREHQETQYF. The CDR3 DNA is TGTGCCAGCAGCTTGGTTTCGGCTAGGGAGCACCAAGAGACCCAGTACTTC.

This chain joins TRBV5-1 and TRBJ2-2, with 8 bases fitting TRBD2. Germline V gene sequence: CDR1 SGHRS, CDR2 YFSETQ. V was clipped by 1 base and J by 5 bases; unmatched bases: 7. The CDR3 sequence is 16 residues long. CDR3 nucleotide sequence: TGCGCCAGCAGCTTGAGGAGCGGGAGAGGGACCGGGGAGCTGTTTTTT. Its protein product is CASSLRSGRGTGELFF.

The chain couples TRBV28 to TRBJ2-7; 8 nucleotides match TRBD2. The CDR3 extends over 17 amino acids. CDR1 is MDHEN, CDR2 SYDVKM, per germline. The V gene end was trimmed by 3 bases and the J gene end by 0 bases; junction bases not matched to a gene: 10. The CDR3, as DNA: TGTGCCAGCAGTTTGGGGGGCGGGAGGTTGGGCTCCTACGAGCAGTACTTC. Translation: CASSLGGGRLGSYEQYF.